The 17 T cell receptor beta chains below were found in one sample sequenced in a study of blood T cell repertoires in COVID-19. The repertoire was sequenced with immunoSEQ multiplex PCR; TCRdb's copy has only in-frame clones and lacks some. The repertoire holds around 240,000 clones, 80% to 90% seen once, with 1.5% to 2% in the top ten. Material for sequencing was PBMCs or T cells enriched from blood (not recorded which). These receptors came from a woman between 45 and 65 years old who had recovered from COVID-19.

The genes are TRBV5-4 and TRBJ1-1; D gene unclear. The CDR3 loop spans 13 amino acids. Germline values: CDR1 SGHNT, CDR2 YYREEE (reference sequence). Trimming took off 2 bases at V and 0 bases at J, with 5 bases between the two ends. The CDR3 protein is CASSLYLNTEAFF. DNA of the CDR3: TGTGCCAGCAGCTTATACTTGAACACTGAAGCTTTCTTT. The variable domain in full, with the rest retrieved from reference TRBV5-4 and TRBJ1-1, is ETGVTQSPTHLIKTRGQQVTLRCSSQSGHNTVSWYQQALGQGPQFIFQYYREEENGRGNFPPRFSGLQFPNYSSELNVNALELDDSALYLCASSLYLNTEAFFGQGTRLTVV.

V gene TRBV2 combines with J gene TRBJ1-5; D not resolved. V was trimmed by 5 bases and J by 3 bases, leaving 8 bases between them. Germline CDR1 SNHLY, CDR2 FYNNEI. The CDR3 runs 13 residues. CDR3 nucleotide sequence: TGTGCCAGCAGTCTATCCCCCAATCAGCCCCAGCATTTT. This codes for CASSLSPNQPQHF.

The chain uses TRBV5-8 and TRBJ1-6, with TRBD1 identical over 8 bases. Trimming at V came to 0 bases and at J to 2 bases, leaving 4 bases not matched to a gene. The germline V gene encodes CDR1 SGHTS and CDR2 YDEGEE. The length of the CDR3 is 17 residues. Here the CDR3 reads CASSLGQGKAYNSPLHF. Here the CDR3 DNA reads TGTGCCAGCAGCTTGGGACAGGGGAAGGCCTATAATTCACCCCTCCACTTT.

This rearrangement joins TRBV7-9 to TRBJ1-4; TRBD1 matches at 7 bases. The CDR3 runs 13 residues. Germline V gene data show CDR1 as SEHNR and CDR2 as FQNEAQ (reference sequence). J lost 3 bases, V lost 8 bases, and 3 bases had no gene match. The CDR3 loop is CASVGQPNEKLFF. In nucleotides, the CDR3 is TGTGCCAGCGTGGGACAGCCTAATGAAAAACTGTTTTTT.

The chain combines TRBV3-1 (or the pseudogene TRBV3-2) with TRBJ2-5, with 9 bases matching TRBD2. Per the germline V gene, CDR1 is LGHDT and CDR2 is YNNKEL (reference sequence). The CDR3 sequence is 18 residues long. V trimming: 1 base; J trimming: 3 bases; junction bases outside the gene matches: 12. CDR3 nucleotide sequence: TGTGCCAGCAGCCAAGGGTATGTTCTTAGCGGGAGCGAAGAGACCCAGTACTTC. It codes for CASSQGYVLSGSEETQYF.

This clone was observed a single time. J is TRBJ1-1 and V is TRBV28, with D unresolved. The germline V gene encodes CDR1 MDHEN and CDR2 SYDVKM. The CDR3 is made up of 15 amino acids. Trimming pared 5 bases from V and 1 base from J, leaving 14 bases between. The CDR3 region is CASSRGWLPNTEAFF. CDR3 DNA: TGTGCCAGCAGTAGAGGATGGTTACCGAACACTGAAGCTTTCTTT.

The rearrangement joins TRBV2 to TRBJ2-1, with TRBD2 matching over 9 bases. The CDR3 covers 14 residues. Unmatched junction bases numbered 9, after V lost 10 bases and J lost 5 bases. Germline V gene data show CDR1 as SNHLY and CDR2 as FYNNEI. The CDR3, as DNA: TGTGCCATTATCAGTAGCGGGAGCCACAATGAGCAGTTCTTC. Residues: CAIISSGSHNEQFF. Supplemented by reference TRBV2 and TRBJ2-1, the full variable domain reads EPEVTQTPSHQVTQMGQEVILRCVPISNHLYFYWYRQILGQKVEFLVSFYNNEISEKSEIFDDQFSVERPDGSNFTLKIRSTKLEDSAMYFCAIISSGSHNEQFFGPGTRLTVL.

This clone occurred a few times. The chain uses TRBV7-9 and TRBJ2-1; weak D call: TRBD1 (7 bases). The CDR3 covers 15 residues. Trimming shortened V by 5 bases and J by 2 bases, and 13 bases separated the two germline ends. The germline V gene encodes CDR1 SEHNR and CDR2 FQNEAQ (reference sequence). CDR3 residues: CASSPAGQTYNEQFF. The DNA of the CDR3 is TGTGCCAGCAGCCCGGCGGGACAGACCTACAATGAGCAGTTCTTC.

The rearrangement uses TRBV5-1 and TRBJ1-1; D may be TRBD1 (6 bases). Germline loops: CDR1 SGHRS, CDR2 YFSETQ. Trimming removed 0 bases at V and 7 bases at J, with 19 bases between. The CDR3 length is 16 residues. CDR3 protein: CASSLEGAGAGVEAFF. The CDR3 bases are TGCGCCAGCAGCTTGGAAGGGGCGGGGGCCGGGGTTGAAGCTTTCTTT.

The J gene is TRBJ1-1, the V gene TRBV3-1 (or the pseudogene TRBV3-2); 7 bases are a match to TRBD1. Looked up from germline, CDR1 is LGHDT and CDR2 is YNNKEL (reference sequence). This CDR3 has 15 amino acids. The trim removed 4 bases at V and 4 bases at J, leaving 9 bases unmatched. CDR3 sequence reads: CASSPYDRASTEAFF. The CDR3, as DNA: TGTGCCAGCAGCCCATACGACAGGGCGAGCACTGAAGCTTTCTTT.

V and J are TRBV5-4 and TRBJ2-7; D not certain. Germline V gives CDR1 SGHNT, CDR2 YYREEE (reference sequence). The CDR3 is 12 residues long. Trimming stripped 1 base from V and 6 bases from J, with 8 bases between. CDR3 coding DNA: TGTGCCAGCAGCTTGAACGGGTTCGAGCAGTACTTC. Translation: CASSLNGFEQYF.

This chain uses TRBV13 with TRBJ1-1; D unresolved. CDR1 and CDR2 from the germline V gene are PRHDT and FYEKMQ (reference sequence). Trimming stripped 4 bases from V and 1 base from J, with 10 bases between. CDR3 size: 14 residues. The CDR3 DNA sequence: TGTGCCAGCAGCTCGGGGTCCTGGAACACTGAAGCTTTCTTT. As protein: CASSSGSWNTEAFF.

The gene calls are TRBV28 and TRBJ2-5; 15 bases match TRBD2. The V gene end was trimmed by 2 bases and the J gene end by 6 bases; junction bases not matched to a gene: 10. This CDR3 contains 18 residues. Per the germline V gene, CDR1 is MDHEN and CDR2 is SYDVKM. CDR3 in DNA: TGTGCCAGCAGTTTAGGCTCGGGACTAGCGGGAGGTTCGAAGACCCAGTACTTC. Residues: CASSLGSGLAGGSKTQYF.

V is TRBV5-1 and J is TRBJ1-3, with D possibly matching TRBD1 (6 bases). In germline, CDR1 is SGHRS, CDR2 YFSETQ. The CDR3 has 14 residues. Trimming pared 9 bases from V and 1 base from J, leaving 14 bases between. CDR3 DNA sequence: TGCGCCACCAGACAGGATCCGTCTGGAAACACCATATATTTT. It codes for CATRQDPSGNTIYF.

This chain uses TRBV7-9 with TRBJ2-3, with D maybe TRBD2 (6 bases). Germline-derived CDR1 and CDR2 are SEHNR and FQNEAQ (reference sequence). The CDR3 has 13 residues. CDR3 coding DNA: TGTGCTGGTAGCGGAGGCTTCACAGATACGCAGTATTTT. It specifies CAGSGGFTDTQYF.

This rearrangement joins TRBV18 to TRBJ2-3; 8 bases agree with TRBD2. Unmatched junction bases numbered 8, after V lost 3 bases and J lost 3 bases. This CDR3 spans 16 amino acids. Germline V lookup: CDR1 KGHSH, CDR2 LQKENI. The CDR3 region has the DNA TGTGCCAGCTCACCTCTTGCGGGAGGAATAACAGATACGCAGTATTTT. Amino acids: CASSPLAGGITDTQYF.

The V and J genes are TRBV3-1 (or the pseudogene TRBV3-2) and TRBJ1-1, with a weak D call TRBD1 (6 bases). The CDR3 sequence is 14 residues long. The V and J ends lost 1 base and 5 bases respectively, with 11 bases between them. Germline CDR1 is LGHDT and CDR2 is YNNKEL (reference sequence). This CDR3 is CASSQGQVQTEAFF. CDR3 in DNA: TGTGCCAGCAGCCAAGGACAGGTACAGACTGAAGCTTTCTTT.